Below, one T cell receptor beta chain is given with its context. This record belongs to a study of blood T cell repertoires in COVID-19. About the research overall: Acute-phase and convalescent COVID-19 samples originated in the United States, Italy and Spain.

Patients of the Seattle cohort, enrolled during active infection, were followed longitudinally. Original processing methods: Scientists estimated how many nucleated cells there were by amplifying reference gene primers. Data came from immunoSEQ multiplex PCR; TCRdb stores just in-frame clones and leaves some out. The V and J calls and clone size come from that table; D and trimming were worked out from the DNA. This sample has approximately 340,000 clones, with roughly 86% found just once. The CDR3 consists of 13 residues. Per germline, CDR1 MNHEY and CDR2 SVGAGI. After removal of 5 bases from V and 3 bases from J, the junction contained 2 bases not matched to a gene.

The V gene is TRBV6-5, the J gene TRBJ2-7, with 9 nucleotides matching TRBD1. The sequence was collected from a man aged 25-45 years with COVID-19, enrolled during active disease. Material for sequencing was peripheral blood. CDR3 nucleotides: TGTGCCAGCAGTACAGGGGGCGGCTACGAGCAGTACTTC. It specifies CASSTGGGYEQYF.